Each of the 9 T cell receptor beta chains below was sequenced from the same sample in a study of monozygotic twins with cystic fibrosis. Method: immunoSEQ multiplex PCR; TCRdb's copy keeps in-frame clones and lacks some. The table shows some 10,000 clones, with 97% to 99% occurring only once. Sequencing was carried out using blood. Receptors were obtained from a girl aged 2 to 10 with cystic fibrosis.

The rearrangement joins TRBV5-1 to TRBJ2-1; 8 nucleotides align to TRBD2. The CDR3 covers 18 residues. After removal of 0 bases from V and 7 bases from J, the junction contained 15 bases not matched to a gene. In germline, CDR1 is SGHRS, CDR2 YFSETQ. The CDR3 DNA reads TGCGCCAGCAGCTTGGCGGGAGGGGGTTTTGCAGCAAGAAATGAGCAGTTCTTC. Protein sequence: CASSLAGGGFAARNEQFF.

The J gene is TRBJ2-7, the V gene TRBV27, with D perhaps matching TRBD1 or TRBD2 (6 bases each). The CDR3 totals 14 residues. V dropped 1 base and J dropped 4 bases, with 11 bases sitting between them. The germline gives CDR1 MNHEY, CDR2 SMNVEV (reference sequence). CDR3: CASSLFGGPYEQYF. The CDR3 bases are TGTGCCAGCAGTTTATTCGGGGGCCCATACGAGCAGTACTTC.

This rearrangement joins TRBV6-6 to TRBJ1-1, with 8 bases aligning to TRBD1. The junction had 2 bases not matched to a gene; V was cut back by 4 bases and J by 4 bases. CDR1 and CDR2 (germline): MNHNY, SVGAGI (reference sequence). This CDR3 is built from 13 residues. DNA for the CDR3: TGTGCCAGCAGTTCCAGGGGGCTCACTGAAGCTTTCTTT. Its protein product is CASSSRGLTEAFF.

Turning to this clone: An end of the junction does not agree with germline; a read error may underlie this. For the CDR3, the DNA is TGTGCTAGCAGCTTAGAGGTCACAGATACGCAGTATTTT. As protein: CASSLEVTDTQYF. The chain combines TRBV7-7 with TRBJ2-3; no firm D call. Looked up from germline, CDR1 is SSHAT and CDR2 is FNYEAQ (reference sequence). The CDR3 spans 13 residues.

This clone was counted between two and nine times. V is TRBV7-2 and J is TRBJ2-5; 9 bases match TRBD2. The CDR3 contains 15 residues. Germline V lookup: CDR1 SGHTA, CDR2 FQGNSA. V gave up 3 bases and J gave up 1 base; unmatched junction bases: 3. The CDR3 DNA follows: TGTGCCAGCAGCTTGGCACTAGCGGGCCAAGAGACCCAGTACTTC. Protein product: CASSLALAGQETQYF.

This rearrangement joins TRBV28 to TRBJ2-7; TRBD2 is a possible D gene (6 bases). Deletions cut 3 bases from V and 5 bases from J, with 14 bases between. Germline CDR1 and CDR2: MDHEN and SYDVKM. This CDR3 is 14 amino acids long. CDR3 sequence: CASSFGGLVHEQYF. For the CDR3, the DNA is TGTGCCAGCAGTTTTGGGGGACTCGTACACGAGCAGTACTTC.

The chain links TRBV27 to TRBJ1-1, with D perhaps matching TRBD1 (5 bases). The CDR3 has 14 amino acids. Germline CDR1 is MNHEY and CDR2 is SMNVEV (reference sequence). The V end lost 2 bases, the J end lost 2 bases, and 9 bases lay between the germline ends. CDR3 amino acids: CASSLRGRNTEAFF. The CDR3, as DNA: TGTGCCAGCAGTTTACGGGGACGCAACACTGAAGCTTTCTTT.

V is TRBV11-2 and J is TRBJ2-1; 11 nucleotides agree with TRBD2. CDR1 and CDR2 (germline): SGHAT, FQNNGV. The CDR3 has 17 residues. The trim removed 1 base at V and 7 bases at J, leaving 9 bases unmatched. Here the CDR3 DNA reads TGTGCCAGCAGCTTAGGTTCACCTAGCGGGAGGAGGAATGAGCAGTTCTTC. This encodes CASSLGSPSGRRNEQFF. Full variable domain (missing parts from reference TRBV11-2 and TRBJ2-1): EAGVAQSPRYKIIEKRQSVAFWCNPISGHATLYWYQQILGQGPKLLIQFQNNGVVDDSQLPKDRFSAERLKGVDSTLKIQPAKLEDSAVYLCASSLGSPSGRRNEQFFGPGTRLTVL.

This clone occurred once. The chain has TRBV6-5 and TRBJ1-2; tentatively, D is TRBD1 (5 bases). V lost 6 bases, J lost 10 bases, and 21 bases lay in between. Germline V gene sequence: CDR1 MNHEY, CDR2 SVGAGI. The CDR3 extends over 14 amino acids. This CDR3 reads CASRQTGWPMAYTF. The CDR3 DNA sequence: TGTGCCAGCAGGCAAACAGGTTGGCCTATGGCCTACACCTTC.